These 8 T cell receptor beta chains were sequenced from one sample in a study of lymphopenia after photon versus proton radiotherapy. Clones were sequenced by immunoSEQ multiplex PCR, and TCRdb holds only the in-frame ones, with some missing. This table holds more than 25,000 clones, roughly 87% found once. Sequencing was performed on peripheral blood, taken from a patient treated with proton-based radiotherapy. All receptors come from a woman aged 55-70 years with cholangiocarcinoma. Some clones in this sample may be carry-over from other donors' samples.

The J gene is TRBJ2-3, the V gene TRBV4-2; D is possibly TRBD2 (6 bases). Trimming took off 1 base at V and 4 bases at J, with 18 bases between the two ends. In germline, CDR1 is LGHNA, CDR2 YNFKEQ. There are 17 residues in the CDR3. The CDR3 region has the DNA TGTGCCAGCAGCCAAGTGAAAACTAGCACTGTCCCAGATACGCAGTATTTT. Amino acid sequence: CASSQVKTSTVPDTQYF.

The V and J genes are TRBV5-1 and TRBJ2-5; TRBD1 agrees at 9 bases. The CDR3 extends over 18 amino acids. Losses at the gene ends were 2 bases for V and 4 bases for J; bases not matched to a gene: 15. Germline V gene data show CDR1 as SGHRS and CDR2 as YFSETQ. The CDR3: CASSFKNPGQGNVETQYF. The CDR3 nucleotides are TGCGCCAGCAGCTTTAAAAATCCGGGACAGGGAAATGTAGAGACCCAGTACTTC.

The CDR3 spells CASSLEGAIGNQPQHF. In DNA, the CDR3 is TGTGCCAGCAGCTTAGAAGGGGCTATTGGCAATCAGCCCCAGCATTTT. This rearrangement joins TRBV7-2 to TRBJ1-5, with D perhaps matching TRBD1 (5 bases). Per the germline V gene, CDR1 is SGHTA and CDR2 is FQGNSA. The V end was cut by 1 base, the J end by 2 bases, with 12 bases between. This CDR3 has 16 amino acids. Full variable domain (outside the CDR3, taken from reference TRBV7-2 and TRBJ1-5): GAGVSQSPSNKVTEKGKDVELRCDPISGHTALYWYRQSLGQGLEFLIYFQGNSAPDKSGLPSDRFSAERTGGSVSTLTIQRTQQEDSAVYLCASSLEGAIGNQPQHFGDGTRLSIL.

The chain has TRBV5-6 and TRBJ2-7, with a tentative D call TRBD1 (5 bases). CDR1 and CDR2 (germline): SGHDT, YYEEEE. There are 15 residues in the CDR3. The V gene lost 0 bases and the J gene lost 3 bases, with 13 bases spanning the gap. CDR3 protein: CASSLGRETLYEQYF. CDR3 coding DNA: TGTGCCAGCAGCTTGGGCAGGGAAACCCTCTACGAGCAGTACTTC. Supplemented by reference TRBV5-6 and TRBJ2-7, the full variable domain reads DAGVTQSPTHLIKTRGQQVTLRCSPKSGHDTVSWYQQALGQGPQFIFQYYEEEERQRGNFPDRFSGHQFPNYSSELNVNALLLGDSALYLCASSLGRETLYEQYFGPGTRLTVT.

The V and J genes are TRBV7-2 and TRBJ2-7; D call uncertain. Germline V gives CDR1 SGHTA, CDR2 FQGNSA. This CDR3 comprises 12 residues. V dropped 2 bases and J dropped 2 bases, with 4 bases sitting between them. The CDR3 loop is CASSLSAYEQYF. The CDR3 DNA reads as TGTGCCAGCAGCTTAAGTGCCTACGAGCAGTACTTC.

V and J are TRBV7-2 and TRBJ2-7; D might be TRBD1 (5 bases). The length of the CDR3 is 12 residues. V lost 3 bases and J 7 bases, leaving 10 bases between the germline ends. Germline CDR1 is SGHTA and CDR2 is FQGNSA. CDR3 region: CASSFRGAEQYF. The CDR3 nucleotides read TGTGCCAGCAGCTTTAGGGGTGCGGAGCAGTACTTC. Drawing the rest from reference TRBV7-2 and TRBJ2-7, the complete variable domain is GAGVSQSPSNKVTEKGKDVELRCDPISGHTALYWYRQSLGQGLEFLIYFQGNSAPDKSGLPSDRFSAERTGGSVSTLTIQRTQQEDSAVYLCASSFRGAEQYFGPGTRLTVT.

The chain carries TRBV5-1 and TRBJ2-2; D unclear. Germline V gene data show CDR1 as SGHRS and CDR2 as YFSETQ. The CDR3 runs to 15 residues. V lost 1 base, J lost 0 bases, and 7 bases lay in between. CDR3 loop: CASSLNQPNTGELFF. In DNA form, the CDR3 reads TGCGCCAGCAGCTTGAACCAACCGAACACCGGGGAGCTGTTTTTT.

The J gene is TRBJ2-1, the V gene TRBV9; D may match TRBD1 or TRBD2 (6 bases each). Germline V gene sequence: CDR1 SGDLS, CDR2 YYNGEE. CDR3 length equals 15 residues. V was trimmed by 10 bases and J by 2 bases, leaving 19 bases between them. DNA for the CDR3: TGTGCCTCCAGCCTTGGGGGGCGGGCCTACAATGAGCAGTTCTTC. It codes for CASSLGGRAYNEQFF.